One sample yielded the 16 T cell receptor beta chains listed below, sequenced in a study of blood T cell repertoires in COVID-19. Data came from immunoSEQ multiplex PCR; TCRdb stores just in-frame clones and leaves some out. This sample yields about 130,000 clones, of which 55% to 75% are seen a single time; approximately 2% belongs to the top ten. The sequencing input was peripheral blood. The source of these receptors is a woman aged 70-85 years with acute or convalescent COVID-19.

V and J are TRBV25-1 and TRBJ1-5; no clear D gene. The germline V and J ends were trimmed by 4 bases and 2 bases, with 12 bases remaining between them. Germline V lookup: CDR1 MGHDK, CDR2 SYGVNS. The CDR3 extends over 15 amino acids. The CDR3 here is CASSATGWGNQPQHF. CDR3 coding DNA: TGTGCCAGCAGTGCAACGGGATGGGGCAATCAGCCCCAGCATTTT.

The chain employs TRBV5-4 and TRBJ2-1, with 10 bases lining up with TRBD2. Trimming at V came to 0 bases and at J to 6 bases, leaving 12 bases not matched to a gene. CDR3 length equals 18 residues. Germline loops: CDR1 SGHNT, CDR2 YYREEE (reference sequence). The CDR3 coding sequence is TGTGCCAGCAGCTTGGCCAGGGTAGTAGCGGGAGGCCTCAATGAGCAGTTCTTC. Its protein is CASSLARVVAGGLNEQFF.

This chain connects TRBV6-5 to TRBJ2-1, with a weak D call TRBD1 (6 bases). Trimming shortened V by 6 bases and J by 10 bases, and 16 bases separated the two germline ends. The germline V gene encodes CDR1 MNHEY and CDR2 SVGAGI. This CDR3 is built from 13 residues. CDR3 DNA: TGTGCCAGCAGCGCCCTTGAACAGGGCGAGCAGTTCTTC. The encoded protein is CASSALEQGEQFF.

A single count supports this clone. The chain uses TRBV7-9 and TRBJ1-5, with D tentatively TRBD1 (5 bases). V lost 4 bases to trimming and J lost 3 bases, with 10 bases between them. CDR3 length: 14 amino acids. Germline CDR1 reads SEHNR; CDR2 reads FQNEAQ (reference sequence). For the CDR3, the DNA is TGTGCCAGCAGCTCGACAGCTAACAATCAGCCCCAGCATTTT. It codes for CASSSTANNQPQHF.

The chain carries TRBV9 and TRBJ1-1; tentatively, D is TRBD1 (5 bases). From germline, CDR1 is SGDLS and CDR2 YYNGEE. The V end lost 4 bases, the J end lost 1 base, and 8 bases lay between the germline ends. The CDR3 contains 13 residues. The CDR3 DNA reads TGTGCCAGCAGCCAAGGACAGAACACTGAAGCTTTCTTT. Protein: CASSQGQNTEAFF.

V gene TRBV30 combines with J gene TRBJ2-7; TRBD2 matches 10 bases. CDR3 length: 14 residues. With 5 bases clipped from V and 7 bases from J, the junction kept 11 bases outside the gene matches. The germline CDR1 and CDR2 sequences are GTSNPN and SVGIG (reference sequence). Here the CDR3 DNA reads TGTGCCTGGGGGCTAGCGGGAGCCCGGCGGGAGCAGTACTTC. Translated: CAWGLAGARREQYF.

V gene TRBV29-1 combines with J gene TRBJ1-1, with TRBD1 matching 9 bases. Germline V gene sequence: CDR1 SQVTM, CDR2 ANQGSEA. The CDR3 has 14 residues. J lost 2 bases, V lost 7 bases, and 8 bases had no gene match. Written as DNA, the CDR3 is TGCAGCGCCTGGACAGGGGTTTCCAACACTGAAGCTTTCTTT. It is translated as CSAWTGVSNTEAFF.

Within the sample, this clone is medium-sized. This chain uses TRBV19 with TRBJ1-1; D is unresolved. V shed 3 bases and J shed 5 bases, with 10 bases lying between them. This CDR3 contains 13 residues. Germline values: CDR1 LNHDA, CDR2 SQIVND (reference sequence). The CDR3 sequence: CASSISIGTEAFF. In DNA, the CDR3 is TGTGCCAGTAGTATTAGCATCGGGACTGAAGCTTTCTTT.

V gene TRBV5-4 combines with J gene TRBJ2-3; a possible D gene is TRBD2 (6 bases). The CDR3 contains 15 residues. CDR1 is SGHNT, CDR2 YYREEE, per germline (reference sequence). Trimming removed 5 bases from V and 2 bases from J, with 15 bases in between. CDR3 in amino acids: CASSLPGSFTDTQYF. The CDR3 DNA follows: TGTGCCAGCAGTCTTCCCGGGAGCTTCACAGATACGCAGTATTTT.

The V gene is TRBV18, the J gene TRBJ1-4; weak D call: TRBD1 (6 bases). Per germline, CDR1 KGHSH and CDR2 LQKENI. V shed 6 bases and J shed 13 bases, with 27 bases lying between them. This CDR3 is 16 amino acids long. CDR3 sequence (DNA): TGTGCCAGCTCCCCAATCGGACAGATGGGCTTGAGAGGACTGTTTTTT. Its protein is CASSPIGQMGLRGLFF.

The table lists this clone with a few counts. The genes are TRBV5-4 and TRBJ1-1, with 7 positions matching TRBD1. The trim removed 4 bases at V and 4 bases at J, leaving 7 bases unmatched. CDR3 length: 14 residues. CDR1 and CDR2 (germline): SGHNT, YYREEE (reference sequence). Here the CDR3 reads CASSINRGITEAFF. The CDR3 bases are TGTGCCAGCAGCATCAACAGGGGAATCACTGAAGCTTTCTTT.

The chain carries TRBV12-5 and TRBJ1-1, with D unclear. The CDR3 contains 11 residues. Deletions cut 5 bases from V and 3 bases from J, with 4 bases between. Germline CDR1 is LGHNT and CDR2 is FRNRAP. CDR3 in DNA: TGTGCTAGTGGTCCGGACACTGAAGCTTTCTTT. It translates to CASGPDTEAFF. Filled out from reference TRBV12-5 and TRBJ1-1, the complete variable domain reads DARVTQTPRHKVTEMGQEVTMRCQPILGHNTVFWYRQTMMQGLELLAYFRNRAPLDDSGMPKDRFSAEMPDATLATLKIQPSEPRDSAVYFCASGPDTEAFFGQGTRLTVV.

The CDR3 DNA follows: TGTGCCACCAGCAGTCTGTGGGCGCAGGGCACAGATACGCAGTATTTT. Its protein product is CATSSLWAQGTDTQYF. V gene TRBV15 combines with J gene TRBJ2-3; D gene uncertain. V lost 3 bases, J lost 1 base, and 14 bases lay in between. Germline V gives CDR1 LNHNV, CDR2 YYDKDF (reference sequence). This CDR3 spans 16 amino acids.

The chain carries TRBV6-5 and TRBJ2-7; 11 bases line up with TRBD2. The CDR3 runs 15 residues. Germline lookup yields CDR1 MNHEY and CDR2 SVGAGI. V dropped 5 bases and J dropped 7; count of bases not matched to a gene: 10. The CDR3 DNA sequence: TGTGCCAGCAGTAAACACGTAGCGGGAGGGAGTGAGCAGTACTTC. This encodes CASSKHVAGGSEQYF.

The chain has TRBV19 and TRBJ1-5, with a possible D match to TRBD1 (5 bases). Looked up from germline, CDR1 is LNHDA and CDR2 is SQIVND (reference sequence). This CDR3 has 16 residues. V shed 7 bases and J shed 4 bases, with 20 bases lying between them. The CDR3 here is CASNPNGGFKNQPQHF. The CDR3 coding sequence is TGTGCCAGTAACCCTAACGGGGGATTTAAGAATCAGCCCCAGCATTTT.

Many counts were recorded for this clone. The V call is TRBV30, the J call TRBJ2-3, with D unclear. Per germline, CDR1 GTSNPN and CDR2 SVGIG (reference sequence). This CDR3 has 12 amino acids. Trimming pared 0 bases from V and 5 bases from J, leaving 6 bases between. CDR3 bases: TGTGCCTGGAGTGTAACGGGAGATACGCAGTATTTT. Protein: CAWSVTGDTQYF.